Presented here are 23 T cell receptor beta chains from one specimen sequenced in a study of neurological immune-mediated disorders. TCRdb passed the 5' RACE reads through MiXCR, listing each CDR3 protein once. The data contain some 30,000 distinct CDR3 sequences, 4.6% of them seen just once; the ten biggest clones take up about 21%. The sequencing sample was made of PBMCs. The receptors shown here come from a man between 18 and 29 years old in good health.

The V call is TRBV3-1, the J call TRBJ1-5, with D unresolved. The CDR3 runs to 15 residues. Per germline, CDR1 LGHDT and CDR2 YNNKEL (reference sequence). Trimming took off 1 base at V and 2 bases at J, with 9 bases between the two ends. As DNA, the CDR3 is TGTGCCAGCAGCCAAGCCGGCGGTGGCAATCAGCCCCAGCATTTT. Translating gives CASSQAGGGNQPQHF. Looking up the rest from reference TRBV3-1 and TRBJ1-5 gives the full variable domain: DTAVSQTPKYLVTQMGNDKSIKCEQNLGHDTMYWYKQDSKKFLKIMFSYNNKELIINETVPNRFSPKSPDKAHLNLHINSLELGDSAVYFCASSQAGGGNQPQHFGDGTRLSIL.

This clonotype was seen at least ten times. The chain links TRBV20-1 to TRBJ1-6; 11 bases line up with TRBD1. J was trimmed by 6 bases and V by 1 base; bases with no gene match: 5. Looked up from germline, CDR1 is DFQATT and CDR2 is SNEGSKA (reference sequence). The CDR3 runs to 16 residues. The CDR3 nucleotides read TGCAGTGCTAGAGTCCGGGACAGGGGGTTTAATTCACCCCTCCACTTT. Amino acids: CSARVRDRGFNSPLHF.

This clonotype was seen at least ten times. V and J are TRBV29-1 and TRBJ1-1; the match to TRBD1 covers 9 bases. Germline values: CDR1 SQVTM, CDR2 ANQGSEA. The CDR3 loop spans 13 amino acids. The V segment lost 5 bases and the J segment 5 bases; nucleotides outside the gene matches: 6. CDR3 in DNA: TGCAGCGTTTCACAGGGGGCGCGTACTGAAGCTTTCTTT. This sequence encodes CSVSQGARTEAFF.

This clonotype was seen ten or more times. Because the CDR3's place on the DNA is in doubt, the DNA is left out and the CDR3 is given as listed by TCRdb. The V and J genes are TRBV20-1 and TRBJ1-2; the tabulated D call, TRBD1, remains unverified against the DNA. Per the germline V gene, CDR1 is DFQATT and CDR2 is SNEGSKA (reference sequence). The CDR3 length is 20 residues, termini included. This CDR3 reads CSADPSGLHLRFGGRAGYTF.

This clonotype showed up many times. V is TRBV4-2 and J is TRBJ1-5; D is uncertain. With 0 bases removed from V and 5 bases from J, the gap between germline ends came to 11 bases. The CDR3 extends over 15 amino acids. Per germline, CDR1 LGHNA and CDR2 YNFKEQ. The CDR3 nucleotides read TGTGCCAGCAGCCAAGAAATGAGTAGGGATCAGCCCCAGCATTTT. It encodes CASSQEMSRDQPQHF.

There are many counts of this clonotype. This chain uses TRBV6-2 or TRBV6-3 with TRBJ1-5; D is uncertain. CDR3 length: 15 residues. Between the trimmed V and J ends, which lost 2 bases and 4 bases, there was a span of 12 bases. Germline V gene sequence: CDR1 MNHEY, CDR2 SVGEGT. CDR3 loop: CASSYSAWGNQPQHF. DNA for the CDR3: TGTGCCAGCAGTTACAGCGCCTGGGGAAATCAGCCCCAGCATTTT.

This clonotype was seen repeatedly, ten times or more. The chain carries TRBV5-1 and TRBJ1-2; 7 bases map to TRBD1. CDR1 is SGHRS, CDR2 YFSETQ, per germline. The CDR3 sequence is 13 residues long. V lost 6 bases to trimming and J lost 5 bases; unmatched junction nucleotides: 7. In DNA, the CDR3 is TGCGCCAGCAAAAGGGACAGTAATTATGGCTACACCTTC. Its translation: CASKRDSNYGYTF.

The chain links TRBV19 to TRBJ1-2, with D unresolved. Trimming left V 3 bases short and J 6 bases short, with 11 bases between. CDR3 size: 13 residues. Germline V lookup: CDR1 LNHDA, CDR2 SQIVND (reference sequence). CDR3 coding DNA: TGTGCCAGTAGTATCGGCATCATCCATGGCTACACCTTC. This gives the protein CASSIGIIHGYTF.

This clonotype was picked up many times. The chain carries TRBV12-3 or TRBV12-4 and TRBJ2-2; D gene ambiguous. Trimming cost V 5 bases and J 8 bases, with 9 bases left between them. This CDR3 contains 12 residues. CDR3 nucleotides: TGTGCCAGCAGTCCCGTGCGGGGGGAGCTGTTTTTT. Translated: CASSPVRGELFF.

This clonotype appeared many times. The chain recombines TRBV7-6 with TRBJ2-2; tentatively, D is TRBD1 or TRBD2 (6 bases each). V lost 5 bases to trimming and J lost 1 base, with 14 bases between them. CDR1 is SGHVS and CDR2 is FNYEAQ in the germline V gene. This CDR3 region has 16 residues. The CDR3 is CASSAYAGQNTGELFF. The CDR3 bases are TGTGCCAGCAGCGCATACGCGGGACAGAACACCGGGGAGCTGTTTTTT.

This clonotype has at least ten counts. The chain has TRBV9 and TRBJ2-7, with D perhaps matching TRBD1 (6 bases). The V end lost 0 bases, the J end lost 0 bases, and 10 bases lay between the germline ends. Germline-derived CDR1 and CDR2 are SGDLS and YYNGEE. The CDR3 runs 15 residues. The CDR3 is CASSVEGVNSYEQYF. In DNA form, the CDR3 reads TGTGCCAGCAGCGTAGAGGGGGTTAACTCCTACGAGCAGTACTTC.

This sequence joins TRBV12-3 or TRBV12-4 and TRBJ2-7, with TRBD2 matching 7 bases. V trimming: 8 bases; J trimming: 2 bases; junction bases outside the gene matches: 9. CDR3 size: 14 residues. The CDR3: CASATGREAYEQYF. The CDR3, as DNA: TGTGCCAGCGCCACGGGGAGGGAGGCCTACGAGCAGTACTTC.

At least ten counts were recorded for this clonotype. The rearrangement joins TRBV20-1 to TRBJ2-7; TRBD1 matches 10 bases. This CDR3 is built from 13 residues. Trimming cost V 5 bases and J 5 bases; bases outside gene matches: 6. Per germline, CDR1 DFQATT and CDR2 SNEGSKA (reference sequence). CDR3 DNA sequence: TGCAGTGCTCCGAGACAGGGGGCCGACGAGCAGTACTTC. Protein product: CSAPRQGADEQYF.

This clonotype occurred many times. J is TRBJ2-4 and V is TRBV7-3; no clear D gene. In germline, CDR1 is SGHTA, CDR2 FQGTGA. The V and J ends lost 3 bases and 8 bases respectively, with 2 bases between them. The CDR3 runs 10 residues. This chain's CDR3 is CASSLDIQYF. CDR3 nucleotides: TGTGCCAGCAGCTTGGACATTCAGTACTTC. The full variable domain, completed using reference TRBV7-3 and TRBJ2-4, is GAGVSQTPSNKVTEKGKYVELRCDPISGHTALYWYRQSLGQGPEFLIYFQGTGAADDSGLPNDRFFAVRPEGSVSTLKIQRTERGDSAVYLCASSLDIQYFGAGTRLSVL.

This clonotype was counted at least ten times. The chain recombines TRBV12-3 or TRBV12-4 with TRBJ1-1; 7 bases align to TRBD1. Losses at the gene ends were 6 bases for V and 6 bases for J; bases not matched to a gene: 4. The CDR3 runs 12 residues. The CDR3: CASRGDSPEAFF. CDR3 sequence (DNA): TGTGCCAGCAGAGGGGACAGTCCTGAAGCTTTCTTT.

This clonotype was detected many times. V is TRBV6-5 and J is TRBJ2-1; TRBD1 aligns across 9 bases. The CDR3 totals 12 residues. The germline V gene encodes CDR1 MNHEY and CDR2 SVGAGI. Trimming took 8 bases from V and 10 from J; bases not matched to a gene: 6. The CDR3 is CASRDRAFEQFF. CDR3 DNA: TGTGCCAGCCGGGACAGGGCATTCGAGCAGTTCTTC.

This clonotype was detected many times. The CDR3 nucleotides are TGTGCCAGCAGCCCCAAAATCCGGACAGGGAAAGACACAGATACGCAGTATTTT. This translates into CASSPKIRTGKDTDTQYF. The chain employs TRBV7-9 and TRBJ2-3, with 8 positions matching TRBD1. The CDR3 totals 18 residues. Germline V gene sequence: CDR1 SEHNR, CDR2 FQNEAQ (reference sequence). V trimming: 5 bases; J trimming: 2 bases; junction bases outside the gene matches: 15.

The sample holds many counts of this clonotype. V gene TRBV27 combines with J gene TRBJ1-2, with D unclear. V shed 0 bases and J shed 9 bases, with 11 bases lying between them. The length of the CDR3 is 13 residues. Germline CDR1 reads MNHEY; CDR2 reads SMNVEV (reference sequence). The CDR3 DNA reads TGTGCCAGCAGTTTATCGATAGGGTTTCGCTACACCTTC. This codes for CASSLSIGFRYTF.

Many counts were recorded for this clonotype. V usage is TRBV6-6 and J usage is TRBJ1-5; the D gene is possibly TRBD1 (6 bases). Trimming took off 0 bases at V and 0 bases at J, with 15 bases between the two ends. This CDR3 has 18 residues. Germline CDR1 is MNHNY and CDR2 is SVGAGI (reference sequence). In DNA form, the CDR3 reads TGTGCCAGCAGTTACTCACCCCGGGACACCAATAGCAATCAGCCCCAGCATTTT. Protein: CASSYSPRDTNSNQPQHF.

This clonotype was counted at least ten times. This chain connects TRBV7-2 to TRBJ2-3; D unresolved. Germline V gives CDR1 SGHTA, CDR2 FQGNSA. The V end was cut by 2 bases, the J end by 4 bases, with 10 bases between. This CDR3 is built from 14 residues. The CDR3 DNA is TGTGCCAGCAGCTTACAACGGTGGGCAGATACGCAGTATTTT. Amino acids: CASSLQRWADTQYF.

This clonotype has at least ten counts. The chain couples TRBV21-1 to TRBJ2-3; TRBD2 reflects the table's D call only, with no check against the DNA. TRBV21-1 is designated a pseudogene. This CDR3 region has 20 residues. CDR3 residues: CASSKGGTPSGGFSTDTQYF. The CDR3 region has the DNA TGTGCCAGCAGCAAAGGGGGAACCCCTAGCGGGGGGTTTAGCACAGATACGCAGTATTTT.

This rearrangement joins TRBV30 to TRBJ2-1, with D unclear. CDR1 is GTSNPN and CDR2 is SVGIG in the germline V gene (reference sequence). V lost 3 bases and J 8 bases, leaving 14 bases between the germline ends. The CDR3 contains 13 residues. CDR3 region: CAWSPTHGDEQFF. The CDR3 nucleotides read TGTGCCTGGAGCCCGACCCATGGGGATGAGCAGTTCTTC.

The CDR3 loop reads CASSFLGPYNEQFF. The CDR3 bases are TGCGCCAGCAGCTTCCTGGGTCCTTACAATGAGCAGTTCTTC. The V and J genes are TRBV5-1 and TRBJ2-1, with D unclear. There are 14 residues in the CDR3. Germline loops: CDR1 SGHRS, CDR2 YFSETQ. V was shortened by 2 bases and J by 4 bases, with 10 bases between the two germline ends.